One sample yielded the 11 T cell receptor beta chains listed below, sequenced in a study of blood T cell repertoires in COVID-19. Only in-frame clones appear in the TCRdb table, and some are missing; sequencing was by immunoSEQ multiplex PCR. The sample shows about 150,000 clones, around 78% of them seen only once. The sequenced material came from peripheral blood. The receptors stem from an elderly man with acute or convalescent COVID-19.

The V gene is TRBV5-1, the J gene TRBJ2-1, with D perhaps TRBD1 (5 bases). Germline CDR1 and CDR2: SGHRS and YFSETQ. V lost 0 bases and J 3 bases, leaving 16 bases between the germline ends. The CDR3 covers 17 residues. CDR3 sequence reads: CASSLAASTVGYNEQFF. In DNA form, the CDR3 reads TGCGCCAGCAGCTTGGCCGCGTCGACAGTCGGCTACAATGAGCAGTTCTTC.

The rearrangement links TRBV11-3 to TRBJ1-2; 8 bases map to TRBD1. The V gene end was trimmed by 5 bases and the J gene end by 3 bases; junction bases not matched to a gene: 5. There are 14 residues in the CDR3. Per the germline V gene, CDR1 is SGHNT and CDR2 is YENEEA. The CDR3 region is CASSPGGQDYGYTF. DNA of the CDR3: TGTGCCAGCAGCCCCGGGGGACAGGACTATGGCTACACCTTC.

J is TRBJ1-1 and V is TRBV3-1 (or the pseudogene TRBV3-2), with 10 bases fitting TRBD1. The CDR3 runs 15 residues. Germline CDR1 LGHDT, CDR2 YNNKEL (reference sequence). With 4 bases clipped from V and 5 bases from J, the junction kept 7 bases outside the gene matches. CDR3 in amino acids: CASSRLGQGGTEAFF. Here the CDR3 DNA reads TGTGCCAGCAGCCGCCTCGGACAGGGGGGGACTGAAGCTTTCTTT.

The rearrangement joins TRBV20-1 to TRBJ2-6; TRBD1 might be the D (7 bases). Germline lookup yields CDR1 DFQATT and CDR2 SNEGSKA (reference sequence). The length of the CDR3 is 16 residues. Trimming left V 3 bases short and J 0 bases short, with 12 bases between. CDR3 nucleotide sequence: TGCAGTGCTAGTCGCGGGACAGCCTCTGGGGCCAACGTCCTGACTTTC. Amino acids: CSASRGTASGANVLTF.

The chain is built from TRBV14 and TRBJ1-1; no definite D call. There are 13 residues in the CDR3. Germline assignment: CDR1 SGHDN and CDR2 FVKESK. Trimming took 7 bases from V and 1 from J, leaving 10 bases between them. Written as DNA, the CDR3 is TGTGCCAGCACCCAGTTTCGGAACACTGAAGCTTTCTTT. It is translated as CASTQFRNTEAFF.

This sequence joins TRBV3-1 (or the pseudogene TRBV3-2) and TRBJ2-5; TRBD2 matches at 7 bases. The J segment lost 1 base and the V segment lost 1 base, leaving 3 bases of the junction unmatched. This CDR3 is built from 15 residues. The V gene's germline CDR1 is LGHDT and CDR2 YNNKEL (reference sequence). Here the CDR3 DNA reads TGTGCCAGCAGCCAAGTAGCGGGCTTCCAAGAGACCCAGTACTTC. Amino acids: CASSQVAGFQETQYF.

The V call is TRBV19, the J call TRBJ2-3; 7 bases align to TRBD1. The CDR3 totals 15 residues. Germline trimming cut 6 bases from V and 0 bases from J; bases unmatched to any gene: 6. Germline CDR1 reads LNHDA; CDR2 reads SQIVND (reference sequence). CDR3: CASSLGQPSTDTQYF. Written as DNA, the CDR3 is TGTGCCAGTAGCCTGGGACAGCCCAGCACAGATACGCAGTATTTT.

V usage is TRBV7-2 and J usage is TRBJ2-3; D is perhaps TRBD2 (7 bases). The CDR3 sequence is 13 residues long. Germline V gives CDR1 SGHTA, CDR2 FQGNSA. V lost 4 bases, J lost 6 bases, and 11 bases lay in between. CDR3 region: CASSYRGADTQYF. As DNA, the CDR3 is TGTGCCAGCAGCTACCGGGGGGCCGATACGCAGTATTTT.

The genes are TRBV12-3 or TRBV12-4 and TRBJ1-1, with D uncertain. CDR3 size: 13 residues. Trimming removed 3 bases from V and 3 bases from J, with 8 bases in between. The CDR3 DNA sequence: TGTGCCAGCAGTTTTTTGAGGGACACTGAAGCTTTCTTT. This gives the protein CASSFLRDTEAFF.

The genes are TRBV6-1 and TRBJ1-2, with D perhaps TRBD1 (5 bases). Trimming pared 6 bases from V and 4 bases from J, leaving 15 bases between. This CDR3 has 14 amino acids. CDR1 MNHNS and CDR2 SASEGT come from the germline V gene. The CDR3 nucleotides read TGTGCCAGCAGCCCCGTCCGCGGGGGCTATGGCTACACCTTC. Its protein is CASSPVRGGYGYTF.

The chain employs TRBV9 and TRBJ1-2; D remains ambiguous. Germline CDR1 SGDLS, CDR2 YYNGEE. V lost 4 bases and J 4 bases, leaving 11 bases between the germline ends. This CDR3 has 13 amino acids. Here the CDR3 reads CASSPTGAYGYTF. In DNA, the CDR3 is TGTGCCAGCAGCCCTACGGGTGCCTATGGCTACACCTTC.